This T cell receptor beta chain was identified in a study of tumor and adjacent non-tumor tissue in lung cancer. Study at large: There were approximately twelve adenocarcinoma, a couple of squamous cell carcinoma and 1 small cell lung cancer cases. Samples averaged around 4 million productive TCRbeta reads each.

Study-wide findings and caveats: Significantly higher TCR diversity was found in tumor than normal lung.

The germline gives CDR1 DFQATT, CDR2 SNEGSKA (reference sequence). This CDR3 has 13 amino acids. The ends were cut back, 6 bases at V and 6 bases at J, with 15 bases in the middle. This sample's RNA came from whole unsorted tissue. A modified ARM-PCR protocol with three rounds of nested PCR amplified TCRbeta. TCRdb fed the multiplex PCR reads into MiXCR, producing one record per CDR3 protein. The data contain 120,000 to 150,000 distinct CDR3 sequences, around 60% of them singletons. This clonotype was observed a few times. Its antigen is not identified. V usage is TRBV20-1 and J usage is TRBJ2-1, with D possibly being TRBD1 (5 bases). The TCR was taken from a man in his sixties with small cell lung cancer. The sequencing sample was made of lung tumor tissue. In nucleotides, the CDR3 is TGCAGTGCCCGTTCCAGGGCAGGCAATGAGCAGTTCTTC. Amino acids: CSARSRAGNEQFF.